This is a list of T cell receptor beta chains from one sample in a study of blood T cell repertoires in COVID-19. Method: immunoSEQ multiplex PCR; TCRdb's copy keeps in-frame clones and lacks some. The sample has approximately 350,000 clones; about 90% are singletons. The sample consisted of peripheral blood. These receptors were obtained from a woman in her 50s with COVID-19, enrolled during active disease. Both conserved end residues are part of each CDR3. Fields, in order: J gene, D gene, clone size, V gene, CDR3 DNA, CDR3 protein. D genes are given only for firm matches. A row's size may be missing; if present it is once, few, many or a size class.

>TRBJ1-1|.|few|TRBV2
TGTGCCAGCGGGGTGCGGGTCTGGAACACTGAAGCTTTCTTT
CASGVRVWNTEAFF
>TRBJ2-3|TRBD1|.|TRBV10-3
TGTGCCAACGGACAGGGAACAGATACGCAGTATTTT
CANGQGTDTQYF
>TRBJ2-7|.|.|TRBV7-9
TGTGCCAGCAGCTTACAGAACTCCTACGAGCAGTACTTC
CASSLQNSYEQYF
>TRBJ2-7|TRBD2|.|TRBV19
TGTGCCAGTAGAAAAACTAGCGGCACCTACGAGCAGTACTTC
CASRKTSGTYEQYF
>TRBJ2-7|.|.|TRBV5-1
TGCGCCAGCAGCTTGGCCGATACTACCTCTTGGGAGCAGTACTTC
CASSLADTTSWEQYF
>TRBJ1-2|.|.|TRBV6-6
TGTGCCAGCAACTCCGGGACAAAGACTAACTATGGCTACACCTTC
CASNSGTKTNYGYTF
>TRBJ1-5|.|.|TRBV2
TGTGCCAGCAATTTACAGGGAATCAATCAGCCCCAGCATTTT
CASNLQGINQPQHF
>TRBJ1-4|.|.|TRBV6-5
TGTGCCAGCAGTTACGTCCAGGCCGCAACTAATGAAAAACTGTTTTTT
CASSYVQAATNEKLFF
>TRBJ2-5|TRBD2|.|TRBV19
TGTGCCAGTAGCAACTCGGGGGGGCGGGAGACCCAGTACTTC
CASSNSGGRETQYF
>TRBJ1-5|.|.|TRBV6-2/TRBV6-3
TGTGCCAGCAGTTACTCTGGGGCTAGCAATCAGCCCCAGCATTTT
CASSYSGASNQPQHF
>TRBJ2-1|TRBD2|.|TRBV10-3
TGTGCCATCAGTGGGACTAGCGGGATGATGCAGTTCTTC
CAISGTSGMMQFF
>TRBJ2-1|TRBD2|.|TRBV24-1
TGTGCCACCAGTGATTTCGGACCGGGAGGGTTGGAGCAGTTCTTC
CATSDFGPGGLEQFF
>TRBJ2-2|.|.|TRBV5-4
TGTGCCAGCGGGGCAAAGAACACCGGGGAGCTGTTTTTT
CASGAKNTGELFF
>TRBJ1-1|.|.|TRBV2
TGTGCCAGCAGTGAATATAGCGACGGTAGGACTGAAGCTTTCTTT
CASSEYSDGRTEAFF
>TRBJ1-1|TRBD1|.|TRBV7-2
TGTGCCAGCAGCTTATGGACAGGGGGGGACACTGAAGCTTTCTTT
CASSLWTGGDTEAFF
>TRBJ1-5|.|.|TRBV5-4
TGTGCCAGCAGCTTGCCGAATCAGCCCCAGCATTTT
CASSLPNQPQHF
>TRBJ1-1|.|.|TRBV28
TGTGCCAGCAGTCCGTCAGGGGCAAGGTCGAAAACTGAAGCTTTCTTT
CASSPSGARSKTEAFF
>TRBJ1-2|.|few|TRBV10-3
TGTGCCATCAGTCAGACAGCAGATTATGGCTACACCTTC
CAISQTADYGYTF
>TRBJ2-1|.|.|TRBV12-1
TGTGCCAGCAGCCTCATAGCCCCGATGGCTAACAATGAGCAGTTCTTC
CASSLIAPMANNEQFF
>TRBJ2-3|TRBD2|.|TRBV5-1
TGCGCCAGCAGCTTTGGCCAGCGGGAGAGCACAGATACGCAGTATTTT
CASSFGQRESTDTQYF
>TRBJ2-7|TRBD2|few|TRBV30
TGTGCCTGGACCCGGGGGGGGGTCGTCTACGAGCAGTACTTC
CAWTRGGVVYEQYF
>TRBJ1-5|TRBD1|.|TRBV6-1
TGTGCCAGCAGTGAAGCGCTTCGTGACAGGGGGTATAGCAATCAGCCCCAGCATTTT
CASSEALRDRGYSNQPQHF
>TRBJ1-5|.|.|TRBV6-1
TGTGCCAGCAGTGAGCGGCCCCAGCATTTT
CASSERPQHF